This T cell receptor (beta chain) was documented in a study of T cells in Graves' hyperthyroidism and ophthalmopathy. Researchers took RNA transcripts and amplified the TCR beta CDR3 regions from them. During a first-round RT-PCR of the TCR CDR3, the HTBI primer set was used. One entry per CDR3 protein results from TCRdb running MiXCR on the multiplex PCR reads. The sample consists of 250,000 to 300,000 distinct CDR3 sequences, approximately 13% of them appearing once. This clonotype came up many times. Trimming at V came to 3 bases and at J to 10 bases, leaving 4 bases not matched to a gene. CDR1 is DFQATT and CDR2 is SNEGSKA in the germline V gene (reference sequence). The CDR3 spans 13 residues. Cells are PBMCs isolated from more than 8.5 ml of fresh blood.

Sequenced material: blood. This sequence was found in a woman between 35 and 50 years old with Graves' hyperthyroidism. This chain connects TRBV20-1 to TRBJ1-6, with 9 bases matching TRBD1. The CDR3 DNA is TGCAGTGCTAGGACAGGGGGGGGATCACCCCTCCACTTT. Translated, it gives CSARTGGGSPLHF.